These 15 T cell receptor beta chains originate from one sample sequenced in a study of T cell changes during pregnancy in multiple sclerosis. The table came from immunoSEQ multiplex PCR; TCRdb's copy has only in-frame clones and leaves some out. The sample contains 85,000 to 90,000 clones, about 93% of which appear only once. Here the sequenced sample was peripheral blood, taken after pregnancy. These TCRs come from a female donor in good health, enrolled as a control in a pregnancy study.

The chain is built from TRBV4-1 and TRBJ2-2, with 7 bases that match TRBD1. The V gene's germline CDR1 is MGHRA and CDR2 YSYEKL. Unmatched junction bases numbered 5, after V lost 0 bases and J lost 4 bases. This CDR3 has 16 residues. Here the CDR3 DNA reads TGCGCCAGCAGCCAAGATACAGGGGCGGGCACCGGGGAGCTGTTTTTT. Translation gives CASSQDTGAGTGELFF.

The chain has TRBV4-2 and TRBJ2-1; D is ambiguous. This CDR3 comprises 15 residues. V lost 0 bases to trimming and J lost 6 bases, with 12 bases between them. Germline V gives CDR1 LGHNA, CDR2 YNFKEQ. In nucleotides, the CDR3 is TGTGCCAGCAGCCAAGATCCGACGGGTATCAATGAGCAGTTCTTC. This sequence encodes CASSQDPTGINEQFF.

J is TRBJ2-4 and V is TRBV6-4; 7 nucleotides align to TRBD2. Germline V gene data show CDR1 as MRHNA and CDR2 as SNTAGT. CDR3 size: 14 residues. The trim removed 2 bases at V and 6 bases at J, leaving 4 bases unmatched. In DNA, the CDR3 is TGTGCCAGCAGTGACCGGGCTAGCGGAAACATTCAGTACTTC. Its protein product is CASSDRASGNIQYF.

V is TRBV4-2 and J is TRBJ2-1; 10 positions match TRBD2. This CDR3 has 16 amino acids. After removal of 0 bases from V and 2 bases from J, the junction contained 1 base not matched to a gene. Germline lookup yields CDR1 LGHNA and CDR2 YNFKEQ. The CDR3 bases are TGTGCCAGCAGCCAAGATGGGACTAGCGCCTACAATGAGCAGTTCTTC. Amino acids: CASSQDGTSAYNEQFF.

The chain uses TRBV7-6 and TRBJ1-3, with 7 bases aligning to TRBD1. The CDR3 runs 14 residues. The germline V gene encodes CDR1 SGHVS and CDR2 FNYEAQ. Trimming removed 5 bases from V and 1 base from J; junction bases left unmatched: 2. This CDR3 is CASSPDRSGNTIYF. The DNA of the CDR3 is TGTGCCAGCAGCCCGGACAGGTCTGGAAACACCATATATTTT.

The V and J genes are TRBV6-4 and TRBJ1-5; no definite D call. Trimming cost V 3 bases and J 6 bases, with 9 bases left between them. The length of the CDR3 is 13 residues. The germline V gene encodes CDR1 MRHNA and CDR2 SNTAGT. The CDR3 is CASSERGTQPQHF. The DNA of the CDR3 is TGTGCCAGCAGTGAACGGGGAACTCAGCCCCAGCATTTT.

The V gene is TRBV2, the J gene TRBJ2-2; 11 nucleotides agree with TRBD1. V dropped 5 bases and J dropped 6; count of bases not matched to a gene: 5. This CDR3 comprises 15 residues. Germline V gives CDR1 SNHLY, CDR2 FYNNEI. The CDR3 sequence is CASSWDRGSSGELFF. CDR3 sequence (DNA): TGTGCCAGCAGTTGGGACAGGGGGTCATCCGGGGAGCTGTTTTTT.

The chain couples TRBV28 to TRBJ2-3; no definite D call. Germline V gene sequence: CDR1 MDHEN, CDR2 SYDVKM. The length of the CDR3 is 15 residues. V was pared by 2 bases and J by 2 bases, with 11 bases between. The CDR3 spells CASSLGGTHTDTQYF. Written as DNA, the CDR3 is TGTGCCAGCAGTTTAGGCGGCACCCACACAGATACGCAGTATTTT.

This clone came up once. This sequence joins TRBV11-3 and TRBJ2-7, with 15 bases matching TRBD2. The CDR3 consists of 16 residues. The trim removed 6 bases at V and 3 bases at J, leaving 6 bases unmatched. Germline CDR1 and CDR2: SGHNT and YENEEA. CDR3 bases: TGTGCCAGCAGTCCGGGACTAGCGGGAGGTGTCTACGAGCAGTACTTC. Its protein product is CASSPGLAGGVYEQYF.

In this sample, this clone turned up once. The chain has TRBV28 and TRBJ2-5, with D possibly TRBD2 on 6 matching bases. V lost 4 bases and J lost 1, with 10 bases in between. In germline, CDR1 is MDHEN, CDR2 SYDVKM. The length of the CDR3 is 14 residues. The CDR3 is CASSSAGRQETQYF. In DNA, the CDR3 is TGTGCCAGCAGTTCGGCGGGGCGCCAAGAGACCCAGTACTTC.

The V gene is TRBV5-1, the J gene TRBJ2-3; the D gene is possibly TRBD1 (7 bases). The CDR3 runs 16 residues. Trimming took off 4 bases at V and 1 base at J, with 16 bases between the two ends. Germline CDR1 SGHRS, CDR2 YFSETQ. The CDR3: CASSRGPGGGTDTQYF. The DNA for the CDR3 is TGCGCCAGCAGCAGGGGGCCCGGCGGGGGCACAGATACGCAGTATTTT.

The CDR3 coding sequence is TGTGCCATCAGCCAGGGTGGAGTCCTGACTTTC. Translating it yields CAISQGGVLTF. This chain connects TRBV10-3 to TRBJ2-6; D is perhaps TRBD1 (5 bases). V lost 6 bases to trimming and J lost 13 bases, with 10 bases between them. The CDR3 is 11 amino acids. Per the germline V gene, CDR1 is ENHRY and CDR2 is SYGVKD.

The chain is built from TRBV28 and TRBJ2-1; the match to TRBD1 covers 8 bases. Unmatched junction bases numbered 8, after V lost 4 bases and J lost 3 bases. This CDR3 is 16 amino acids long. The germline V gene has CDR1 MDHEN and CDR2 SYDVKM. As DNA, the CDR3 is TGTGCCAGCAGTTCGCAGGGGGCGAAAAACTACAATGAGCAGTTCTTC. This gives the protein CASSSQGAKNYNEQFF. Together with reference TRBV28 and TRBJ2-1, the CDR3 gives the full variable domain: DVKVTQSSRYLVKRTGEKVFLECVQDMDHENMFWYRQDPGLGLRLIYFSYDVKMKEKGDIPEGYSVSREKKERFSLILESASTNQTSMYLCASSSQGAKNYNEQFFGPGTRLTVL.

The rearrangement joins TRBV20-1 to TRBJ2-5; possible D gene TRBD2, 6 bases. The germline gives CDR1 DFQATT, CDR2 SNEGSKA (reference sequence). The V end lost 5 bases, the J end lost 4 bases, and 8 bases lay between the germline ends. The CDR3 runs 11 residues. CDR3 sequence: CSAEAGETQYF. The CDR3 nucleotides read TGCAGTGCTGAAGCGGGAGAGACCCAGTACTTC.

The chain links TRBV28 to TRBJ1-1, with D possibly being TRBD1 (6 bases). Trimming removed 5 bases from V and 4 bases from J, with 8 bases in between. Germline V gene lookup returns CDR1 MDHEN and CDR2 SYDVKM. There are 12 residues in the CDR3. The CDR3 sequence is CASSVGATEAFF. CDR3 in DNA: TGTGCCAGCAGTGTGGGGGCCACTGAAGCTTTCTTT. The full variable domain, rest sourced from reference TRBV28 and TRBJ1-1, is DVKVTQSSRYLVKRTGEKVFLECVQDMDHENMFWYRQDPGLGLRLIYFSYDVKMKEKGDIPEGYSVSREKKERFSLILESASTNQTSMYLCASSVGATEAFFGQGTRLTVV.